The 4 T cell receptor beta chains presented below share a single source sample, sequenced in a study of T cells after yellow fever vaccination. Using its own MiXCR run on the 5' RACE reads, TCRdb lists one record per CDR3 protein. The sample has over 300,000 distinct CDR3 sequences, 6.8% seen once; the top ten hold 15% to 20%. The specimen comprised PBMCs, sampled about 41 days after the first yellow fever vaccination. The source of these receptors is a young man who received the YFV17D yellow fever vaccine.

The chain uses TRBV6-5 and TRBJ2-5; 8 bases agree with TRBD2. Germline CDR1 is MNHEY and CDR2 is SVGAGI. The CDR3 runs 15 residues. The J segment lost 4 bases and the V segment lost 4 bases, leaving 8 bases of the junction unmatched. The CDR3 protein is CASSSQAGAGETQYF. The CDR3 region has the DNA TGTGCCAGCAGTTCGCAAGCGGGGGCGGGAGAGACCCAGTACTTC.

With respect to this clonotype: A much more abundant neighbour one base away suggests this may be a read error. The gene calls are TRBV7-8 and TRBJ2-1, with D perhaps TRBD1 (5 bases). Germline CDR1 reads SGHVS; CDR2 reads FQNEAQ. The CDR3 runs to 14 residues. CDR3 nucleotide sequence: TGTGCCAGCAACTTAATAGGGGCCGATAGTGAGCAGTTCTTC. Its protein product is CASNLIGADSEQFF.

This clonotype showed up just a few times. The chain couples TRBV7-9 to TRBJ2-4, with TRBD1 matching 7 bases. The CDR3 has 13 residues. Germline V lookup: CDR1 SEHNR, CDR2 FQNEAQ (reference sequence). V lost 11 bases and J lost 5; bases outside the gene matches: 9. Here the CDR3 reads CAADRDPENIQYF. The CDR3 bases are TGTGCCGCCGACAGGGACCCGGAAAACATTCAGTACTTC.

This clonotype was counted between two and nine times. V usage is TRBV9 and J usage is TRBJ1-1; D may be TRBD1 (5 bases). This CDR3 has 16 residues. With 4 bases removed from V and 3 bases from J, the gap between germline ends came to 19 bases. Per germline, CDR1 SGDLS and CDR2 YYNGEE. CDR3 DNA sequence: TGTGCCAGCAGCACCGACGGAAGGGGAGGGGACACTGAAGCTTTCTTT. This codes for CASSTDGRGGDTEAFF.